These 14 T cell receptor beta chains were sequenced from one sample in a study of beta chain features in type 1 diabetes. Reverse transcription of all isolated RNA meant that expressed TCRB transcripts were sequenced. Libraries were prepared by immunoSEQ multiplex PCR; TCRdb keeps only in-frame clonotypes and omits some of them. The sample shows more than 85,000 clones, 40% of them seen only once. The sample taken for sequencing was stem cell memory CD4+ T cells from blood. Receptor source: a woman between 18 and 30 years old in good health.

This clone turned up a few times. The J gene is TRBJ2-1, the V gene TRBV11-2, with no clear D. This CDR3 comprises 13 residues. Trimming stripped 4 bases from V and 10 bases from J, with 14 bases between. Germline CDR1 reads SGHAT; CDR2 reads FQNNGV. CDR3 residues: CASSSSPDGEQFF. CDR3 nucleotides: TGTGCCAGCAGCTCCTCTCCCGACGGGGAGCAGTTCTTC.

The gene calls are TRBV5-1 and TRBJ2-1; possible D gene TRBD2, 6 bases. Trimming took 5 bases from V and 1 from J, leaving 7 bases between them. The CDR3 extends over 13 amino acids. CDR1 SGHRS and CDR2 YFSETQ come from the germline V gene. As DNA, the CDR3 is TGCGCCAGCAGTGGGGGGTCCTACAATGAGCAGTTCTTC. Translated, it gives CASSGGSYNEQFF.

The gene calls are TRBV9 and TRBJ2-3, with D hard to call. Trimming left V 0 bases short and J 3 bases short, with 5 bases between. The CDR3 is 13 residues long. Germline V gene lookup returns CDR1 SGDLS and CDR2 YYNGEE. The CDR3 nucleotides are TGTGCCAGCAGCGTAGCTCTGACAGATACGCAGTATTTT. Encoded protein: CASSVALTDTQYF.

This chain links TRBV2 with TRBJ2-4; TRBD1 matches at 7 bases. The V and J ends lost 10 bases and 5 bases, in that order; junction bases with no gene match: 8. The CDR3 has 13 residues. The germline V gene has CDR1 SNHLY and CDR2 FYNNEI. The CDR3 region is CATLRDSENIQYF. The CDR3, as DNA: TGTGCCACCCTCCGGGACAGCGAAAACATTCAGTACTTC.

The CDR3 reads CASSYPVETQYF. The DNA of the CDR3 is TGTGCCAGCAGTTACCCGGTGGAGACCCAGTACTTC. The rearrangement joins TRBV6-6 to TRBJ2-5, with D uncertain. The CDR3 has 12 amino acids. The germline CDR1 and CDR2 sequences are MNHNY and SVGAGI (reference sequence). The V gene lost 2 bases and the J gene lost 5 bases, with 6 bases spanning the gap.

The chain recombines TRBV7-9 with TRBJ2-7, with D hard to call. The CDR3 contains 12 residues. V shed 5 bases and J shed 3 bases, with 8 bases lying between them. Germline loops: CDR1 SEHNR, CDR2 FQNEAQ (reference sequence). The CDR3, as DNA: TGTGCCAGCAGCCCAACAGTCTACGAGCAGTACTTC. This translates into CASSPTVYEQYF.

J is TRBJ1-1 and V is TRBV27; TRBD1 aligns across 7 bases. The CDR3 consists of 15 residues. The ends lost 5 bases at V and 3 bases at J; junction bases unmatched: 9. From germline, CDR1 is MNHEY and CDR2 SMNVEV (reference sequence). The CDR3 protein is CASSLGQRRDTEAFF. The CDR3, as DNA: TGTGCCAGCAGTCTGGGACAGAGGAGGGACACTGAAGCTTTCTTT.

The table lists this clone with a few counts. The chain recombines TRBV7-9 with TRBJ2-3, with TRBD2 identical over 9 bases. Per the germline V gene, CDR1 is SEHNR and CDR2 is FQNEAQ (reference sequence). Germline trimming cut 0 bases from V and 5 bases from J; bases unmatched to any gene: 9. The CDR3 is 17 residues long. CDR3 DNA: TGTGCCAGCAGCTTAGCGCGGAGTAGCGGGGGCATAGATACGCAGTATTTT. Protein product: CASSLARSSGGIDTQYF.

This clone was detected only a few times. The chain uses TRBV7-3 and TRBJ2-1, with 7 bases that match TRBD2. The CDR3 sequence is 17 residues long. CDR1 and CDR2 from the germline V gene are SGHTA and FQGTGA. The V gene end was trimmed by 5 bases and the J gene end by 5 bases; junction bases not matched to a gene: 15. This chain's CDR3 is CASSLKRDLTHHNEQFF. The CDR3 DNA reads as TGTGCCAGCAGCCTCAAGCGGGACTTAACACATCACAATGAGCAGTTCTTC.

This clone was seen a single time. The V gene is TRBV7-9, the J gene TRBJ1-5; 9 bases align to TRBD1. Germline V gene lookup returns CDR1 SEHNR and CDR2 FQNEAQ (reference sequence). The CDR3 contains 13 residues. The J segment lost 5 bases and the V segment lost 6 bases, leaving 2 bases of the junction unmatched. The CDR3 nucleotides read TGTGCCAGCAGGGGACAGGGTCATCAGCCCCAGCATTTT. This codes for CASRGQGHQPQHF.

The gene calls are TRBV28 and TRBJ2-7, with 9 bases identical to TRBD2. The CDR3 sequence is 14 residues long. Germline V lookup: CDR1 MDHEN, CDR2 SYDVKM. The V gene end was trimmed by 7 bases and the J gene end by 0 bases; junction bases not matched to a gene: 4. The CDR3 loop is CASNPTSGSYEQYF. Written as DNA, the CDR3 is TGTGCCAGCAACCCGACTAGCGGCTCCTACGAGCAGTACTTC.

CDR3 region: CASSLLAGEDNEQFF. Here the CDR3 DNA reads TGTGCCAGCAGTCTATTAGCGGGAGAAGACAATGAGCAGTTCTTC. This sequence joins TRBV28 and TRBJ2-1, with TRBD2 matching 9 bases. The CDR3 length is 15 residues. Losses at the gene ends were 5 bases for V and 5 bases for J; bases not matched to a gene: 7. Germline V gives CDR1 MDHEN, CDR2 SYDVKM.

This clone was detected only a few times. The rearrangement uses TRBV29-1 and TRBJ1-4, with D possibly being TRBD1 (5 bases). CDR1 is SQVTM, CDR2 ANQGSEA, per germline. Trimming shortened V by 5 bases and J by 3 bases, and 7 bases separated the two germline ends. The CDR3 consists of 12 residues. The CDR3 loop reads CSVRQPNEKLFF. The CDR3, as DNA: TGCAGCGTTCGACAGCCTAATGAAAAACTGTTTTTT. Together with reference TRBV29-1 and TRBJ1-4, the CDR3 gives the full variable domain: SAVISQKPSRDICQRGTSLTIQCQVDSQVTMMFWYRQQPGQSLTLIATANQGSEATYESGFVIDKFPISRPNLTFSTLTVSNMSPEDSSIYLCSVRQPNEKLFFGSGTQLSVL.

The chain has TRBV28 and TRBJ2-4; TRBD2 is a possible D gene (6 bases). The CDR3 runs to 12 residues. Germline values: CDR1 MDHEN, CDR2 SYDVKM. V shed 3 bases and J shed 16 bases, with 16 bases lying between them. CDR3 sequence (DNA): TGTGCCAGCAGTTTCCCGGTAGGAGGGCTCTACTTC. Translation: CASSFPVGGLYF.